Shown below are 21 T cell receptor beta chains from a single sample sequenced in a study of immune evolution from preneoplasia to lung adenocarcinoma. Measured with immunoSEQ multiplex PCR; TCRdb has only the in-frame clones, and not every one. The data contain approximately 4,200 clones, roughly 76% of them singletons. What was sequenced was FFPE adjacent normal lung tissue. These receptor sequences come from a person aged 65 to 79 with lung adenocarcinoma.

This clone was picked up a small number of times. The rearrangement uses TRBV7-8 and TRBJ2-5; D not certain. The germline CDR1 and CDR2 sequences are SGHVS and FQNEAQ. The V and J ends lost 3 bases and 1 base respectively, with 18 bases between them. This CDR3 comprises 17 residues. The CDR3 DNA reads TGTGCCAGCAGCTTCTCGGCATCGTTAAGGCCCCAAGAGACCCAGTACTTC. Translating gives CASSFSASLRPQETQYF.

This rearrangement joins TRBV28 to TRBJ2-6; D remains unclear. The V end lost 8 bases, the J end lost 3 bases, and 5 bases lay between the germline ends. Germline CDR1 is MDHEN and CDR2 is SYDVKM. The CDR3 totals 12 residues. CDR3 sequence reads: CASGHGANVLTF. In DNA form, the CDR3 reads TGTGCCAGCGGTCATGGGGCCAACGTCCTGACTTTC.

This chain connects TRBV2 to TRBJ2-1; 9 bases are shared with TRBD1. In germline, CDR1 is SNHLY, CDR2 FYNNEI. With 6 bases clipped from V and 8 bases from J, the junction kept 11 bases outside the gene matches. The length of the CDR3 is 15 residues. The CDR3 spells CASRERDRVVDEQFF. The CDR3 nucleotides read TGTGCCAGCAGGGAACGGGACAGGGTGGTCGATGAGCAGTTCTTC.

The chain couples TRBV10-3 to TRBJ2-1; no definite D call. Germline loops: CDR1 ENHRY, CDR2 SYGVKD. The CDR3 covers 16 residues. V was cut by 0 bases and J by 6 bases, with 15 bases left in between. The CDR3 loop is CAISESVVLLGNEQFF. The CDR3 DNA reads as TGTGCCATCAGTGAGTCAGTGGTCCTCCTCGGCAATGAGCAGTTCTTC.

The V and J genes are TRBV28 and TRBJ2-5, with 11 bases fitting TRBD2. J gave up 5 bases and V 2 bases, and 4 bases lay outside the gene matches. The CDR3 contains 15 residues. Germline V CDR1 and CDR2: MDHEN, SYDVKM. This CDR3 reads CASSLSSGGAETQYF. In DNA, the CDR3 is TGTGCCAGCAGTTTAAGTAGCGGGGGGGCTGAGACCCAGTACTTC.

This clone appeared once. The chain recombines TRBV12-5 with TRBJ2-3; 7 bases fit TRBD2. The CDR3 contains 16 residues. Looked up from germline, CDR1 is LGHNT and CDR2 is FRNRAP. Germline trimming cut 1 base from V and 0 bases from J; bases unmatched to any gene: 4. The CDR3 protein is CASGLGVTSSTDTQYF. DNA of the CDR3: TGTGCTAGTGGTTTGGGGGTGACTAGCAGCACAGATACGCAGTATTTT.

V and J are TRBV10-3 and TRBJ2-3; TRBD1 matches at 8 bases. Trimming took 6 bases from V and 6 from J; bases not matched to a gene: 5. The CDR3 is made up of 13 amino acids. CDR1 is ENHRY and CDR2 is SYGVKD in the germline V gene. This CDR3 is CAIRDRDGDTQYF. As DNA, the CDR3 is TGTGCCATCAGGGACAGGGATGGGGATACGCAGTATTTT.

This clone was seen a few times. CDR3 nucleotide sequence: TGTGCCAGCAGCCAAGGGTCAGGGGGATCTACTTCACCCCTCCACTTT. Amino acid sequence: CASSQGSGGSTSPLHF. The chain uses TRBV4-2 and TRBJ1-6; 7 positions agree with TRBD1. The CDR3 runs 16 residues. V dropped 1 base and J dropped 9; count of bases not matched to a gene: 9. Per the germline V gene, CDR1 is LGHNA and CDR2 is YNFKEQ.

The chain carries TRBV27 and TRBJ1-4; D may be TRBD1 (5 bases). The CDR3 sequence is 15 residues long. Germline-derived CDR1 and CDR2 are MNHEY and SMNVEV (reference sequence). The V gene lost 3 bases and the J gene lost 5 bases, with 13 bases spanning the gap. The CDR3: CASSFGQGWNEKLFF. Here the CDR3 DNA reads TGTGCCAGCAGTTTTGGCCAGGGATGGAATGAAAAACTGTTTTTT.

This clone was recorded once. The V and J genes are TRBV6-4 and TRBJ2-2; a weak D match, TRBD1 (8 bases). The CDR3 is 13 amino acids. V lost 8 bases to trimming and J lost 7 bases, with 14 bases between them. Germline V gives CDR1 MRHNA, CDR2 SNTAGT. The CDR3 DNA sequence: TGTGCCAGCTCGGACAGGGAGGGCGGGGAGCTGTTTTTT. This encodes CASSDREGGELFF.

This rearrangement joins TRBV27 to TRBJ1-2; D is unresolved. Germline values: CDR1 MNHEY, CDR2 SMNVEV (reference sequence). Between the trimmed V and J ends, which lost 7 bases and 2 bases, there was a span of 14 bases. The CDR3 loop spans 14 amino acids. Written as DNA, the CDR3 is TGTGCCAGCATACATGGTGGGGTGAACTATGGCTACACCTTC. Protein sequence: CASIHGGVNYGYTF.

The chain carries TRBV10-2 and TRBJ2-7; D may be TRBD1 or TRBD2 (5 bases each). The length of the CDR3 is 15 residues. V lost 8 bases to trimming and J lost 3 bases, with 20 bases between them. From germline, CDR1 is WSHSY and CDR2 SAAADI. CDR3 sequence (DNA): TGCGCCAGCCGGGACCACGGGACGGGGAACTACGAGCAGTACTTC. Protein sequence: CASRDHGTGNYEQYF.

V and J are TRBV29-1 and TRBJ1-1, with D hard to call. Per germline, CDR1 SQVTM and CDR2 ANQGSEA. Trimming shortened V by 7 bases and J by 3 bases, and 9 bases separated the two germline ends. This CDR3 comprises 11 residues. The CDR3 loop is CSASTDTEAFF. CDR3 DNA: TGCAGCGCTAGTACAGACACTGAAGCTTTCTTT.

Judged by abundance, this clone is large. The V call is TRBV5-4, the J call TRBJ1-6; the D is unclear. This CDR3 region has 13 residues. Deletions cut 6 bases from V and 4 bases from J, with 8 bases between. CDR1 and CDR2 from the germline V gene are SGHNT and YYREEE (reference sequence). CDR3 nucleotide sequence: TGTGCCAGCACTCGCGGATATAATTCACCCCTCCACTTT. It specifies CASTRGYNSPLHF.

The chain recombines TRBV6-1 with TRBJ2-7, with 10 positions matching TRBD1. The CDR3 has 15 residues. Germline trimming cut 2 bases from V and 5 bases from J; bases unmatched to any gene: 6. Looked up from germline, CDR1 is MNHNS and CDR2 is SASEGT. This chain's CDR3 is CASSESGTGAHEQYF. CDR3 DNA sequence: TGTGCCAGCAGTGAATCCGGGACAGGGGCCCACGAGCAGTACTTC.

V usage is TRBV6-4 and J usage is TRBJ2-5; D call uncertain. Germline CDR1 is MRHNA and CDR2 is SNTAGT. The V gene lost 11 bases and the J gene lost 3 bases, with 13 bases spanning the gap. CDR3 size: 12 residues. As DNA, the CDR3 is TGTGCCGGACCTTGTTGGGAAGAGACCCAGTACTTC. Its translation is CAGPCWEETQYF.

The genes are TRBV5-6 and TRBJ1-2; 7 bases match TRBD1. Per germline, CDR1 SGHDT and CDR2 YYEEEE. The CDR3 runs 14 residues. V lost 4 bases and J lost 8; bases outside the gene matches: 11. The DNA of the CDR3 is TGTGCCAGCAGCCGGGGCAGGGGGACGGTCGGCTACACCTTC. Its translation is CASSRGRGTVGYTF.

V is TRBV10-3 and J is TRBJ1-1, with D possibly matching TRBD1 (6 bases). The CDR3 contains 14 residues. Trimming took off 3 bases at V and 4 bases at J, with 12 bases between the two ends. Germline V gene lookup returns CDR1 ENHRY and CDR2 SYGVKD. This CDR3 reads CAISDPRGGTEAFF. CDR3 nucleotides: TGTGCCATCAGTGATCCCCGAGGGGGCACTGAAGCTTTCTTT.

This chain connects TRBV23-1 to TRBJ2-7, with 8 bases matching TRBD1. TRBV23-1 is marked as an open reading frame, function uncertain. After removal of 0 bases from V and 5 bases from J, the junction contained 6 bases not matched to a gene. The CDR3 loop spans 15 amino acids. The CDR3 DNA is TGCGCCAGCAGTCAATCGTTTCAGGACAGGGACGAGCAGTACTTC. This gives the protein CASSQSFQDRDEQYF.

V and J are TRBV7-8 and TRBJ2-3; D is possibly TRBD2 (6 bases). Germline-derived CDR1 and CDR2 are SGHVS and FQNEAQ. The CDR3 totals 18 residues. Trimming removed 0 bases at V and 0 bases at J, with 16 bases between. The CDR3 nucleotides read TGTGCCAGCAGCTTAGCGGGGACTCGAAGGAGTAGCACAGATACGCAGTATTTT. Residues: CASSLAGTRRSSTDTQYF.

This clone occurred once. The chain is built from TRBV4-1 and TRBJ2-3; D might be TRBD1 (5 bases). The CDR3 spans 15 residues. V was pared by 3 bases and J by 2 bases, with 12 bases between. The V gene's germline CDR1 is MGHRA and CDR2 YSYEKL. The CDR3 region has the DNA TGCGCCAGCAGCCACCGGACACAGCCCACAGATACGCAGTATTTT. Translated, it gives CASSHRTQPTDTQYF.